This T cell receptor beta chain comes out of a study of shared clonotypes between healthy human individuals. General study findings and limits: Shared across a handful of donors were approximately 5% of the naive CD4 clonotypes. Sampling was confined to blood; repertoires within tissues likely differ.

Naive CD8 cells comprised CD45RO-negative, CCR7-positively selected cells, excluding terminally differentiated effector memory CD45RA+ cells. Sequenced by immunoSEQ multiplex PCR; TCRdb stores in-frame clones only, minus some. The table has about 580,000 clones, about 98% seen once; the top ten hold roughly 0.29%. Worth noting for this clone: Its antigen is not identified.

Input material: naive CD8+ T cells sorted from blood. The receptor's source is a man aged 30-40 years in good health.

For the CDR3, the DNA is TGTGCCAGCAGCTTGGACCCGGGACAGAGTAGCAATCAGCCCCAGCATTTT. It codes for CASSLDPGQSSNQPQHF. The rearrangement joins TRBV5-5 to TRBJ1-5; 7 bases are a match to TRBD1. Germline CDR1 SGHKS, CDR2 YYEKEE (reference sequence). V was pared by 0 bases and J by 0 bases, with 6 bases of the junction left unmatched. The CDR3 length is 17 residues. Variable domain in full (rest from reference TRBV5-5 and TRBJ1-5): DAGVTQSPTHLIKTRGQQVTLRCSPISGHKSVSWYQQVLGQGPQFIFQYYEKEERGRGNFPDRFSARQFPNYSSELNVNALLLGDSALYLCASSLDPGQSSNQPQHFGDGTRLSIL.